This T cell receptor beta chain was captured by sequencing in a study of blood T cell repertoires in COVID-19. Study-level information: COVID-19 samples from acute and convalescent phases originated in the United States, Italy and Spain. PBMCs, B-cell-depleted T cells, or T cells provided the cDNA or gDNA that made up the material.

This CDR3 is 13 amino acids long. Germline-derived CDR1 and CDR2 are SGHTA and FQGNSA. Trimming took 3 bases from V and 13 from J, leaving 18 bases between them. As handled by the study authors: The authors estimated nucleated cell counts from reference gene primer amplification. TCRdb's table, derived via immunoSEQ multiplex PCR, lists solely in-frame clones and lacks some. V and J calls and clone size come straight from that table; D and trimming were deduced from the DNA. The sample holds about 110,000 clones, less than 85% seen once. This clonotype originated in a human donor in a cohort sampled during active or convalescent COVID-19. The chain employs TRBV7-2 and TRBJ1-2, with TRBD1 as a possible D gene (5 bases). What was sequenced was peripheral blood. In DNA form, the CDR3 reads TGTGCCAGCAGCTTCCAGGGTAGTGGGTCCTCCACCTTC. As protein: CASSFQGSGSSTF.